This TCR beta chain was retrieved from a study of shared clonotypes between healthy human individuals. In the study overall: The donor pool was made up of two women and a few men aged 18 to 49. Study outcomes and limitations: An effect of sequencing depth on clonotype sharing among donors was expected.

The study ran the assay at deep level. The authors split each subset's genomic DNA evenly across several immunoSEQ plates. Method: immunoSEQ multiplex PCR; TCRdb's copy keeps in-frame clones and lacks some. The table has 1.5 million to 2.5 million clones, about 95% seen once. Note on this clone: Its antigen is still unknown.

V lost 0 bases, J lost 2 bases, and 12 bases lay in between. The V gene's germline CDR1 is SQVTM and CDR2 ANQGSEA. There are 15 residues in the CDR3. Naive CD8 isolation took CD45RO-negative cells positively selected for CCR7 and excluded terminally differentiated effector memory CD45RA+ cells. Sequencing input: naive CD8+ T cells sorted from blood. V usage is TRBV29-1 and J usage is TRBJ2-3, with D unresolved. The clonotype originates from a man younger than 35 in good health. The CDR3 nucleotides are TGCAGCGTTGAAGACCCCCGGACCGACACAGATACGCAGTATTTT. It translates to CSVEDPRTDTDTQYF.